This note documents a single TCR beta chain sequence. The source of the sample is a study of PD-L1 blockade in urothelial cancer. Overall study: Patients arrived having already received 0 to 3 prior chemotherapy regimens. Counts from blood samples showed a median of 141,255 T cells.

This CDR3 is built from 17 residues. Trimming cost V 4 bases and J 2 bases; bases outside gene matches: 10. Germline V gene sequence: CDR1 SGHDN, CDR2 FVKESK. Time point meaning: peripheral blood 6 weeks after treatment start. Assay used: immunoSEQ multiplex PCR; TCRdb lists only in-frame clones, some missing. The sample shows 120,000 or so clones, about 82% of them seen only once. The origin of this receptor is a man over 45 with urothelial cancer. Here the sequenced sample was PBMCs, taken around atezolizumab (anti-PD-L1) treatment. V gene TRBV14 combines with J gene TRBJ2-5; 10 bases line up with TRBD2. The DNA of the CDR3 is TGTGCCAGCAGCCCCAAACGGACTAGCGGACAACAAGAGACCCAGTACTTC. Translation gives CASSPKRTSGQQETQYF.